Sequencing of this TCR beta chain was carried out in a study of cytomegalovirus exposure and HLA in healthy donors. Findings and limits, study-wide: In all likelihood, a cluster of highly shared sequence variants was a sequencing artifact. Available immune exposure information covered CMV serostatus only. The majority of TCR sequences were rare, yet some public TCRs appeared in many donors.

To note about this clone: Its antigen is still unknown.

Each of the donors was a healthy bone marrow donor. The PCR was carried out with 60 Vbeta primers and 13 Jbeta primers. Only in-frame clones appear in the TCRdb table, and some are missing; sequencing was by immunoSEQ multiplex PCR. The sample records 110,000 or so clones, 70% to 85% being singletons. The TCR originated in a woman between 40 and 50 years old in good health and CMV-seropositive. The sample comprised PBMCs.

In nucleotides, the CDR3 is TGTGCCAGCAGCAAACTCGGGGGGGAAGAAGTCAATCAGCCCCAGCATTTT. Its translation is CASSKLGGEEVNQPQHF. The chain has TRBV21-1 and TRBJ1-5. TRBV21-1 is a known pseudogene. This CDR3 is built from 17 residues.